This T cell receptor beta chain was profiled in a study of T cells after yellow fever vaccination (dated by TCRdb to about 2019). Context from the whole study: Using CD3, CD45RA, CCR7 and CD95 staining, memory subsets (EM, EMRA, CM and Tscm) were sorted on a BD FACS Aria III. Blood samples were taken at several timepoints before and after primary and secondary immunization, and bulk PBMC replicates and cell subsets were isolated. Two healthy male donors, one aged 18 to 30 and one aged 30 to 39 years, were included in the cohort. To follow T-cell clones before and after both primary and booster YFV17D yellow fever vaccination, bulk TCR alpha and beta repertoires underwent longitudinal sequencing. Sorting of memory subsets took place on days 0, 15 and 45 and at 18 months after primary vaccination, as well as on days 0, 15 and 45 after the 30-year booster. Libraries from fractions with low cell numbers were prepared with the SMART-Seq v4 Ultra Low Input RNA kit. The full study reports these points: Because only a couple of donors were included in the study, the extent to which the findings can be generalized is limited. The secondary T-cell response was weaker than the primary response but faster, peaking on day 5 instead of day 15. A small share of clonotypes occurred in both CD4 and CD8 compartments, likely arising from convergent recombination. On day 0, almost all vaccine-responding clonotypes were found to be below detection in the sorted memory subsets. Computational filtering was needed because FACS-sorted repertoires could contain abundant contaminating clonotypes from the bulk population. After the booster, most clones that had expanded after primary vaccination were detected again (around 96% of CD4 and about 88% of CD8), suggesting broad maintenance of memory.

The CDR3, cysteine through phenylalanine, is 14 amino acids long. The read is trimmed to its CDR3 DNA, 42 bases read in frame from base 1. V and J lose 1 base and 4 bases, and a span of 13 bases separates them. Sequences DFQATT (CDR1) and SNEGSKA (CDR2) are obtained from the germline V gene (reference sequence). The sample holds many counts of this clonotype. No quality values exist for individual bases; no much larger clone is one base distant. TCR cDNA was synthesized by 5'RACE template switching, which introduced a universal primer site and unique molecular identifiers. cDNA synthesis was primed from both the TCR alpha and TCR beta constant segments. Library amplification involved two PCR steps, and the second step added sample barcodes and sequencing adapters. Sequencing of the libraries was done on either Illumina HiSeq 2500 (2x100 bp) or NovaSeq (2x150 bp). In the source study's methods: MIGEC handled demultiplexing of reads and collapsing into UMI consensus sequences, while MiXCR performed V(D)J alignment. Clonotypes responding to the vaccine were identified with edgeR on replicate PBMC samples, with the criteria of FDR below 0.01 and a log2 fold change above 5 up to day 15. CD4 or CD8 identity was assigned to each bulk clonotype according to whether the clonotype was present at higher abundance in the sequenced CD4 repertoire or the sequenced CD8 repertoire. To estimate how each clone was distributed across memory phenotypes, clonotype frequencies in memory subsets were weighted by FACS-sorted cell numbers. TCRdb reanalyzed the raw reads on its own, using fastp at Q25 for trimming and MiXCR for clone calling, and kept in-frame beta chains. Duplicate CDR3 protein sequences are folded into a single record with the most common DNA and genes. TCRdb's processing, not the authors' own work, is the source of the V and J calls. The sample table holds roughly 26,000 distinct CDR3 sequences, of which less than 7% were seen once. Around 11% of the sample lies in the top ten.

The label giving this sample's treatment or condition can be read as: live attenuated yellow fever vaccine strain. PBMCs were isolated from peripheral blood using a standard Ficoll-Paque protocol. The RNeasy Micro Kit was used to extract RNA from sorted memory subsets. The V and J segments used are TRBV20-1 and TRBJ2-5; possibly the D gene is TRBD2, per 6 matching bases. The specimen was PBMCs, either bulk or a sorted T-cell subset (CD4+, CD8+, memory, or dextramer-sorted; not recorded which), collected 15 days after the yellow fever booster vaccination. The receptor was derived from a man aged 25 to 40 who received the YFV17D yellow fever vaccine. The CDR3 sequence is CSARVRAAGETQYF. The DNA sequence is given as TGCAGTGCTAGAGTAAGGGCAGCGGGAGAGACCCAGTACTTC.